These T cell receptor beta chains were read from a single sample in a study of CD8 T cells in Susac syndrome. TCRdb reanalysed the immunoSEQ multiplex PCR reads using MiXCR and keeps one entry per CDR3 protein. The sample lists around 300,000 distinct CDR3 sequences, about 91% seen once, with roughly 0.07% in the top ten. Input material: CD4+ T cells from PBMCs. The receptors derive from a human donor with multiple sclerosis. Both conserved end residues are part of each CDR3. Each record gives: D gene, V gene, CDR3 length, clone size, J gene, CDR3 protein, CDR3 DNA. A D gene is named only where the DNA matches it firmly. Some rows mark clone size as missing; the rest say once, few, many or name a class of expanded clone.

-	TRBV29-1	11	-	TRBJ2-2	CSVGGTGELFF	TGCAGCGTTGGGGGCACCGGGGAGCTGTTTTTT
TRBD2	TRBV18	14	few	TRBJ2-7	CASSQREDSYEQYF	TGTGCCAGCTCTCAGCGGGAGGACTCCTACGAGCAGTACTTC
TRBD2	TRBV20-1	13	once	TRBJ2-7	CSATLAAPYEQYF	TGCAGTGCTACTCTAGCGGCCCCCTACGAGCAGTACTTC
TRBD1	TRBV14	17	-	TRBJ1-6	CASSQGKQDRRHSPLHF	TGTGCCAGCAGCCAAGGTAAACAGGACAGGCGTCATTCACCCCTCCACTTT
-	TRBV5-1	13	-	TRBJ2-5	CASTSVRQETQYF	TGCGCCAGCACCTCGGTAAGGCAAGAGACCCAGTACTTC
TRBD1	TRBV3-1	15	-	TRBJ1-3	CASSLGRGQRNTIYF	TGTGCCAGCAGCCTGGGCAGGGGGCAAAGAAACACCATATATTTT
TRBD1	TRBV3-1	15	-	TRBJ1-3	CASSLSTGVGNTIYF	TGTGCCAGCAGCCTCTCTACAGGGGTTGGAAACACCATATATTTT
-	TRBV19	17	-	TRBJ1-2	CASKRAPSRGLDYGYTF	TGTGCCAGTAAAAGGGCCCCCTCCCGGGGGCTTGACTATGGCTACACCTTC
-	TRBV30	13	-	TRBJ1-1	CAWSVNKNTEAFF	TGTGCCTGGAGTGTAAATAAGAACACTGAAGCTTTCTTT
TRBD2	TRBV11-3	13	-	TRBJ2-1	CASSSRYSGGQFF	TGTGCCAGCAGCTCTCGTTATAGCGGGGGGCAGTTCTTC
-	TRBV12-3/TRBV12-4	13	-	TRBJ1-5	CASSRLGDQPQHF	TGTGCCAGCAGCCGATTGGGAGATCAGCCCCAGCATTTT
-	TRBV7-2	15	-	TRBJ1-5	CASTFGGGGNQPQHF	TGTGCCAGCACTTTTGGCGGGGGGGGAAATCAGCCCCAGCATTTT
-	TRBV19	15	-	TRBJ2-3	CASNPLPDGQDTQYF	TGTGCCAGTAACCCCCTGCCGGACGGCCAAGATACGCAGTATTTT
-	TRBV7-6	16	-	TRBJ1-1	CASSLGARGQNTEAFF	TGTGCCAGCAGCTTAGGGGCGCGGGGGCAGAACACTGAAGCTTTCTTT
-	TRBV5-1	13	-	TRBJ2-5	CASSLFDQETQYF	TGCGCCAGCAGCTTGTTCGACCAAGAGACCCAGTACTTC
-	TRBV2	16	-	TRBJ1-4	CASSEGARTAGEKLFF	TGTGCCAGCAGTGAAGGTGCACGAACCGCGGGTGAAAAACTGTTTTTT
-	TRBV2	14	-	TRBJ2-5	CASSARLFQETQYF	TGTGCCAGCAGTGCCCGACTTTTTCAAGAGACCCAGTACTTC
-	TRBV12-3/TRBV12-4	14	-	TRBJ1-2	CASSLMGAVSGYTF	TGTGCCAGCAGTTTAATGGGTGCGGTGTCAGGCTACACCTTC
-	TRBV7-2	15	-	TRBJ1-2	CASSNKGGVNFGYTF	TGTGCCAGCAGCAACAAGGGGGGCGTTAACTTTGGCTACACCTTC
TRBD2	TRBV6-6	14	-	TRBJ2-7	CASRKLAEPLEQYF	TGTGCCAGCAGAAAACTAGCGGAACCCTTGGAGCAGTACTTC
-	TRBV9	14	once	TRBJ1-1	CASSADTMNTEAFF	TGTGCCAGCAGCGCAGACACCATGAACACTGAAGCTTTCTTT
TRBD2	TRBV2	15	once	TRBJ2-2	CASSLGLASTGELFF	TGTGCCAGCAGCCTGGGACTAGCGAGCACCGGGGAGCTGTTTTTT
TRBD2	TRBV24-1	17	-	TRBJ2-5	CATSRGSGGSSGETQYF	TGTGCCACCAGTCGCGGTAGCGGGGGCTCGTCGGGAGAGACCCAGTACTTC
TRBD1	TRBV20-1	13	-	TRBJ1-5	CSATSGQGQPQHF	TGCAGTGCAACTTCGGGACAGGGTCAGCCCCAGCATTTT
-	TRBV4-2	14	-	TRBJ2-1	CASSQPDGLNEQFF	TGTGCCAGCAGCCAACCCGACGGGTTGAATGAGCAGTTCTTC
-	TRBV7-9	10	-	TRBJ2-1	CAVKQGEQFF	TGTGCCGTTAAACAGGGTGAGCAGTTCTTC
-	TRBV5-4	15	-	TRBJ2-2	CASSLDSVDTGELFF	TGTGCCAGCAGCTTGGACTCCGTTGACACCGGGGAGCTGTTTTTT
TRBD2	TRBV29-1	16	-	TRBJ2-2	CSVEGPSGMDTGELFF	TGCAGCGTTGAGGGACCTAGCGGGATGGACACCGGGGAGCTGTTTTTT
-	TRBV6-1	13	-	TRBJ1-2	CASSSPGRHGYTF	TGTGCCAGCAGTTCCCCTGGCCGCCATGGCTACACCTTC
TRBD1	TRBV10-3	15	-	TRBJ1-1	CAIRREGAVNTEAFF	TGTGCCATCAGGCGGGAGGGGGCGGTAAACACTGAAGCTTTCTTT
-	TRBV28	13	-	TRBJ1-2	CASTWGRVYGYTF	TGTGCCAGCACCTGGGGCAGGGTCTATGGCTACACCTTC
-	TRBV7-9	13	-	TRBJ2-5	CASSFYKGVNQYF	TGTGCCAGCAGCTTCTATAAAGGAGTGAACCAGTACTTC
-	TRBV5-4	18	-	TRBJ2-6	CASSPPGRAPSGANVLTF	TGTGCCAGCAGCCCCCCGGGACGAGCCCCCTCTGGGGCCAACGTCCTGACTTTC
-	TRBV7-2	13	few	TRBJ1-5	CASSRGLGQPQHF	TGTGCCAGCAGCCGGGGGCTGGGTCAGCCCCAGCATTTT
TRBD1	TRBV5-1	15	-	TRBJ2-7	CASSLAGQGRPEQYF	TGCGCCAGCAGCTTGGCGGGACAGGGTCGTCCCGAGCAGTACTTC
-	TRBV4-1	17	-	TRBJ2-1	CASSQDPGRTKIDEQFF	TGCGCCAGCAGCCAAGATCCCGGCCGGACAAAAATCGATGAGCAGTTCTTC
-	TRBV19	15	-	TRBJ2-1	CASSIAPREYNEQFF	TGTGCCAGTAGTATTGCCCCCCGGGAATACAATGAGCAGTTCTTC
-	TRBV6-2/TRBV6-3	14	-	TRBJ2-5	CASTWDRGPRSQYF	TGTGCCTCCACTTGGGACCGGGGACCTAGGTCCCAGTACTTC
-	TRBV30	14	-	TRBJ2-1	CAWNEDWSYNEQFF	TGTGCCTGGAATGAGGACTGGAGTTACAATGAGCAGTTCTTC
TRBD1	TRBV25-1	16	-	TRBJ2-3	CASSGRQGSGTDTQYF	TGTGCCAGCAGTGGAAGACAGGGATCAGGAACAGATACGCAGTATTTT
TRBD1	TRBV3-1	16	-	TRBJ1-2	CASSLTATGGSSGYTF	TGTGCCAGCAGTCTCACCGCGACAGGGGGTTCGTCTGGCTACACCTTC
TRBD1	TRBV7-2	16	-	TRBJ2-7	CASSRDRGRPGGEQYF	TGTGCCAGCAGCCGGGACAGGGGCCGGCCGGGGGGCGAGCAGTACTTC
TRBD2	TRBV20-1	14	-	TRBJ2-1	CSAVGLAGINEQFF	TGCAGTGCTGTGGGACTAGCGGGAATCAATGAGCAGTTCTTC
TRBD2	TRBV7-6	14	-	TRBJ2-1	CASSRGTSSNEQFF	TGTGCCAGCAGCCGTGGGACTAGTAGCAATGAGCAGTTCTTC
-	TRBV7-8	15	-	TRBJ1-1	CASSFTLTGSKGAFF	TGTGCCAGCAGCTTCACCCTAACAGGGTCAAAGGGGGCTTTCTTT
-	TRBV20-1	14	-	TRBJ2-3	CSAGRDFSTDTQYF	TGCAGTGCCGGACGGGACTTTAGCACAGATACGCAGTATTTT
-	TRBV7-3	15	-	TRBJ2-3	CASSLSSASTDTQYF	TGTGCCAGCAGCTTAAGCTCGGCTAGCACAGATACGCAGTATTTT
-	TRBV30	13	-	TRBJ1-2	CAWSVRRLHGYTF	TGTGCCTGGAGTGTACGGCGTCTACATGGCTACACCTTC
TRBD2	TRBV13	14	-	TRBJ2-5	CASSRTSIAETQYF	TGTGCCAGCAGCCGGACTAGTATAGCGGAGACCCAGTACTTC
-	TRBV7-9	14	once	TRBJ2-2	CASSLPVGTGELFF	TGTGCCAGCAGCTTGCCCGTGGGCACCGGGGAGCTGTTTTTT